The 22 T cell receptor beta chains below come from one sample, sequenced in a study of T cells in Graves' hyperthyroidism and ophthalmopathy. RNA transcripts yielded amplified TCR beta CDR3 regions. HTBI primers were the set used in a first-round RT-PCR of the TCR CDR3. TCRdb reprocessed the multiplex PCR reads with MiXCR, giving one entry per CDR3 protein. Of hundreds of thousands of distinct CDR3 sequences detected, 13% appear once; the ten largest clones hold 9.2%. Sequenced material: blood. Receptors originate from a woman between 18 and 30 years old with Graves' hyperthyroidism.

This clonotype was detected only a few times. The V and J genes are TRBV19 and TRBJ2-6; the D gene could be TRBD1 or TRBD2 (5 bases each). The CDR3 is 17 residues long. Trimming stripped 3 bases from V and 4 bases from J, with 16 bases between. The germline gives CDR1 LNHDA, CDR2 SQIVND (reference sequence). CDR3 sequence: CASSIGTRFSGANVLTF. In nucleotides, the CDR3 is TGTGCCAGTAGTATTGGGACGAGATTCTCGGGGGCCAACGTCCTGACTTTC.

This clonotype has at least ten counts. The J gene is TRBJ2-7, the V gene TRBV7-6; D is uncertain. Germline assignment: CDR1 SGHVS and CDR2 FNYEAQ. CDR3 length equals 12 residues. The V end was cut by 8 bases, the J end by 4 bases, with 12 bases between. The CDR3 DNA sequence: TGTGCCAGCGCCCTACTGGGATACGAGCAGTACTTC. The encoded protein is CASALLGYEQYF.

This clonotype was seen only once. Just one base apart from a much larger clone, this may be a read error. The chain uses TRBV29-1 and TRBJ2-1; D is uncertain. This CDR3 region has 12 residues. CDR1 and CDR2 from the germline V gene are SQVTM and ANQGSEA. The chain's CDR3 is CGVSLIRNEQFF. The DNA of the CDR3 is TGCGGCGTTTCCCTAATCCGCAATGAGCAGTTCTTC.

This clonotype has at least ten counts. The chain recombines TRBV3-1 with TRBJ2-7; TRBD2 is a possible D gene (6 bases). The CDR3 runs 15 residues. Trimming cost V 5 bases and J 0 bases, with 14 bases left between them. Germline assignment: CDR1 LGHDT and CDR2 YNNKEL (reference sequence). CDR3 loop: CASSLIADSSYEQYF. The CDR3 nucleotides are TGTGCCAGCAGCTTGATAGCGGATAGCTCCTACGAGCAGTACTTC.

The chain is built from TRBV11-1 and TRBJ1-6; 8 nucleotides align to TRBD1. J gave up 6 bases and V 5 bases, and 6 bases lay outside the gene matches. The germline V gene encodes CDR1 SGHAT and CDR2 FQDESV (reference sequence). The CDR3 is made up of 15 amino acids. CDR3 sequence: CASSPRDRSNSPLHF. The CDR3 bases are TGTGCCAGCAGCCCGCGGGACAGGTCTAATTCACCCCTCCACTTT.

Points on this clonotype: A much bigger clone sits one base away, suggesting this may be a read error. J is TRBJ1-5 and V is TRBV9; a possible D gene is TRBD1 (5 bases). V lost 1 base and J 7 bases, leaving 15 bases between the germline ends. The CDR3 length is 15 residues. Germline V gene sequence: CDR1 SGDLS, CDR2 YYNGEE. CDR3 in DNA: TGTGCCAGCAGCGTAAAAGCAGGGTCTGACCAGCCCCAGCATTTT. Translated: CASSVKAGSDQPQHF.

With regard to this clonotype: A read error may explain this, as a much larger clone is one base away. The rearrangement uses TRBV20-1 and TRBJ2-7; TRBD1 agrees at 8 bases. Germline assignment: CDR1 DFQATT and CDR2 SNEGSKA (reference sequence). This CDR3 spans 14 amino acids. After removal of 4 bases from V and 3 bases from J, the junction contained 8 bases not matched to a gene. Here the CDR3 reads CSATHRGSFYEQYF. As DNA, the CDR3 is TGCAGTGCTACCCACAGGGGGTCGTTCTACGAGCAGTACTTC.

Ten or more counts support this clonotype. CDR3 in amino acids: CASSPVRGPGGKKTQYF. CDR3 sequence (DNA): TGTGCCAGCAGCCCGGTTCGAGGCCCGGGGGGAAAAAAGACCCAGTACTTC. This sequence joins TRBV11-2 and TRBJ2-5; 7 nucleotides match TRBD2. This CDR3 comprises 17 residues. The germline CDR1 and CDR2 sequences are SGHAT and FQNNGV. V shed 5 bases, J shed 6 bases, and the junction held 18 bases outside the gene matches.

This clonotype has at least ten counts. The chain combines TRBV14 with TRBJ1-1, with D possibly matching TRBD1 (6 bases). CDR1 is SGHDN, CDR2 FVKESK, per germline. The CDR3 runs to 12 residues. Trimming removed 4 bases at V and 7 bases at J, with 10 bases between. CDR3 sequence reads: CASSLLDSEAFF. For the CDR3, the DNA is TGTGCCAGCAGCCTACTGGACAGTGAAGCTTTCTTT.

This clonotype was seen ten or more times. The CDR3 coding sequence is TGCGCCAGCAGCCAAGATGGGGCGGAGTTCTACGAGCAGTACTTC. This sequence encodes CASSQDGAEFYEQYF. V usage is TRBV4-3 and J usage is TRBJ2-7; possible D gene TRBD1, 5 bases. CDR3 length: 15 amino acids. Germline lookup yields CDR1 LGHNA and CDR2 YSLEER. The V end lost 0 bases, the J end lost 3 bases, and 12 bases lay between the germline ends.

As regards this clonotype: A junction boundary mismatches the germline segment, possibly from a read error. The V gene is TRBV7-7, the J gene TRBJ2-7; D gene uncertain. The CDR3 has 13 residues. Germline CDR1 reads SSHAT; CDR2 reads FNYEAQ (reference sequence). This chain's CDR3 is CASSEGQLHEQYF. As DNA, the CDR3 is TGTGCTAGCAGCGAAGGGCAACTACACGAGCAGTACTTC. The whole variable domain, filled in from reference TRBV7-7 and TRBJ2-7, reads GAGVSQSPRYKVTKRGQDVTLRCDPISSHATLYWYQQALGQGPEFLTYFNYEAQPDKSGLPSDRFSAERPEGSISTLTIQRTEQRDSAMYRCASSEGQLHEQYFGPGTRLTVT.

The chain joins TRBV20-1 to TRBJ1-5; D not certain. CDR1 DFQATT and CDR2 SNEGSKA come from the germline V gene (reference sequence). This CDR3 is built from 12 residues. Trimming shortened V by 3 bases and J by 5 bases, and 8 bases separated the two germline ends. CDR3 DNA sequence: TGCAGTGCTAGGGATGGAGATCAGCCCCAGCATTTT. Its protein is CSARDGDQPQHF.

The CDR3 here is CSATERVNYGYTF. DNA for the CDR3: TGCAGTGCTACCGAGAGGGTTAACTATGGCTACACCTTC. The rearrangement links TRBV20-1 to TRBJ1-2; D is uncertain. Germline V CDR1 and CDR2: DFQATT, SNEGSKA (reference sequence). This CDR3 has 13 amino acids. V shed 4 bases and J shed 1 base, with 10 bases lying between them.

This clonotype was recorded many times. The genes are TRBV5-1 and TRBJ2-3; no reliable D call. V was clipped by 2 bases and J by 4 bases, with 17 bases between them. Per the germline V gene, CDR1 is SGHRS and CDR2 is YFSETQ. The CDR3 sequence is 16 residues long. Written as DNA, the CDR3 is TGCGCCAGCAGCTTCGGACGGACCCCGAGCCCAGATACGCAGTATTTT. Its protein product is CASSFGRTPSPDTQYF.

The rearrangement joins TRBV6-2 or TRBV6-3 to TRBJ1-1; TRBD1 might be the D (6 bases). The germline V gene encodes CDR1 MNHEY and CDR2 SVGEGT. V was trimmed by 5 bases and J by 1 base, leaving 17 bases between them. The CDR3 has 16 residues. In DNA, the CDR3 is TGTGCCAGCAGTGGACGTTGGACAGCAAAGAACACTGAAGCTTTCTTT. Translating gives CASSGRWTAKNTEAFF.

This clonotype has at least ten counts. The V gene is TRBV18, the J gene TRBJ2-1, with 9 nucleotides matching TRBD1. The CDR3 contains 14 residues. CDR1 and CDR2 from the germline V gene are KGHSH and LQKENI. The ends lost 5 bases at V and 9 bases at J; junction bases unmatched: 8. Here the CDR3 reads CASSAGTGGGEQFF. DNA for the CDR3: TGTGCCAGCTCAGCCGGTACAGGGGGCGGTGAGCAGTTCTTC.

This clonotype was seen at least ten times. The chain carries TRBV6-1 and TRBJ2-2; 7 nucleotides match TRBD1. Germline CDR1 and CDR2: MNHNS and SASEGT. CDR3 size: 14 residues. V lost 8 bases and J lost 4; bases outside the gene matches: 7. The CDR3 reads CASSGQQATGELFF. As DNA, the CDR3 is TGTGCCAGCTCGGGACAGCAAGCCACCGGGGAGCTGTTTTTT.

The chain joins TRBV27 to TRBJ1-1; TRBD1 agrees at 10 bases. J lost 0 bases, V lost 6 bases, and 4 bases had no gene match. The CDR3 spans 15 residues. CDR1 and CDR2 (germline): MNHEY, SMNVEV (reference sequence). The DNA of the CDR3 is TGTGCCAGCAGCACCGGGACAGGGGTGAACACTGAAGCTTTCTTT. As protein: CASSTGTGVNTEAFF.

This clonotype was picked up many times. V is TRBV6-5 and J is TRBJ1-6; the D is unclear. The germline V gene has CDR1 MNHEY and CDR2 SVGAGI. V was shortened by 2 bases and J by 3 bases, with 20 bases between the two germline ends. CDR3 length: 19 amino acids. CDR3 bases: TGTGCCAGCAGTTACACCTCTCCCCAACTTGAAATCTATAATTCACCCCTCCACTTT. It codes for CASSYTSPQLEIYNSPLHF.

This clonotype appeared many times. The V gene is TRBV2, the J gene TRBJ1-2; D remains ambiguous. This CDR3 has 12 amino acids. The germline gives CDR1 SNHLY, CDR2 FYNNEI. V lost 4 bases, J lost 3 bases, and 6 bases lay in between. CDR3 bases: TGTGCCAGCAGTGCTGGAGACTATGGCTACACCTTC. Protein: CASSAGDYGYTF.

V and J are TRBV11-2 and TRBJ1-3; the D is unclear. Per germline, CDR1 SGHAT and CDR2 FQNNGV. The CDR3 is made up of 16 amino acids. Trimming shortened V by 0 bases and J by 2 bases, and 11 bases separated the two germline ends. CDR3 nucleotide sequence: TGTGCCAGCAGCTTAGATCTGGCGGCAACTGGAAACACCATATATTTT. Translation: CASSLDLAATGNTIYF.

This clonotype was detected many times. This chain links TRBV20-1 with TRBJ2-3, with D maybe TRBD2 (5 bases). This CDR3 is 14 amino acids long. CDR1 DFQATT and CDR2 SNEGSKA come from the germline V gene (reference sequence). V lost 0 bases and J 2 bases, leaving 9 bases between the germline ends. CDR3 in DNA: TGCAGTGCTAGAGATCCGGACTTCACAGATACGCAGTATTTT. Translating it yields CSARDPDFTDTQYF.